The 21 T cell receptor beta chains below come from one sample, sequenced in a study of blood T cells in healthy people across ages. Sample-barcoded 5' priming and a J-beta primer mix drove a second PCR of 7 to 11 cycles. TCRdb independently ran MiXCR on the 5' RACE reads; one entry per CDR3 protein. The sample lists about 720,000 distinct CDR3 sequences; around a fifth were seen once. What was sequenced was blood. The receptors stem from a man aged 65 to 85 in good health.

This rearrangement joins TRBV7-2 to TRBJ1-6; D is uncertain. Germline lookup yields CDR1 SGHTA and CDR2 FQGNSA. The CDR3 runs to 17 residues. The V end lost 1 base, the J end lost 7 bases, and 17 bases lay between the germline ends. CDR3 DNA sequence: TGTGCCAGCAGCTTAGAATGGGCTCGCCCCCGAAATTCACCCCTCCACTTT. Translated: CASSLEWARPRNSPLHF.

This clonotype has only a few counts. This sequence joins TRBV6-6 and TRBJ1-2; D remains ambiguous. This CDR3 is built from 13 residues. The V end lost 8 bases, the J end lost 4 bases, and 14 bases lay between the germline ends. Germline V CDR1 and CDR2: MNHNY, SVGAGI (reference sequence). CDR3 nucleotide sequence: TGTGCCAGCGGCCCCCTAGCCCGCTATGGCTACACCTTC. This encodes CASGPLARYGYTF.

The sample holds a few counts of this clonotype. CDR3 in amino acids: CSARDGRGWGEQYF. The DNA for the CDR3 is TGCAGTGCTAGAGATGGCAGGGGTTGGGGCGAGCAGTACTTC. The rearrangement links TRBV20-1 to TRBJ2-7; perhaps TRBD1 as D (6 bases). Trimming left V 0 bases short and J 6 bases short, with 15 bases between. The CDR3 loop spans 14 amino acids. CDR1 is DFQATT, CDR2 SNEGSKA, per germline (reference sequence).

This clonotype was detected only a few times. The chain links TRBV6-2 or TRBV6-3 to TRBJ2-1; TRBD2 matches 13 bases. V dropped 0 bases and J dropped 8; count of bases not matched to a gene: 4. Germline V gene lookup returns CDR1 MNHEY and CDR2 SVGEGT. The CDR3 has 16 residues. The CDR3 sequence is CASSYSGLAGMYEQFF. The DNA for the CDR3 is TGTGCCAGCAGTTACTCGGGACTAGCGGGAATGTATGAGCAGTTCTTC.

This clonotype was seen a handful of times. CDR3 sequence reads: CASSLVAGDVDTQYF. The CDR3 region has the DNA TGTGCCAGCAGCTTAGTAGCGGGAGACGTAGATACGCAGTATTTT. The rearrangement links TRBV7-2 to TRBJ2-3; 9 bases align to TRBD2. Per germline, CDR1 SGHTA and CDR2 FQGNSA. The CDR3 has 15 residues. Germline trimming cut 1 base from V and 5 bases from J; bases unmatched to any gene: 4.

This clonotype was observed at least ten times. The chain couples TRBV24-1 to TRBJ2-6, with D unresolved. This CDR3 comprises 17 residues. The germline V gene encodes CDR1 KGHDR and CDR2 SFDVKD. Trimming shortened V by 3 bases and J by 1 base, and 12 bases separated the two germline ends. In DNA form, the CDR3 reads TGTGCCACCAGTGATACACGATCGTGGTCTGGGGCCAACGTCCTGACTTTC. It encodes CATSDTRSWSGANVLTF.

This clonotype has just a few counts. This rearrangement joins TRBV6-5 to TRBJ1-6; 7 nucleotides agree with TRBD1. The CDR3 covers 14 residues. V was clipped by 7 bases and J by 9 bases; unmatched bases: 9. Looked up from germline, CDR1 is MNHEY and CDR2 is SVGAGI. In nucleotides, the CDR3 is TGTGCCAGCACTACGAACAGGGACAGTTCACCCCTCCACTTT. It is translated as CASTTNRDSSPLHF.

CDR3 bases: TGTGCCAGCAGTCTGGGGGGCAGAACCTCAGATACGCAGTATTTT. Its protein product is CASSLGGRTSDTQYF. The chain has TRBV27 and TRBJ2-3; the D gene could be TRBD1 or TRBD2 (6 bases each). Trimming pared 5 bases from V and 4 bases from J, leaving 16 bases between. Germline CDR1 reads MNHEY; CDR2 reads SMNVEV (reference sequence). The CDR3 has 15 amino acids.

The chain joins TRBV20-1 to TRBJ2-5, with 8 bases identical to TRBD2. CDR1 DFQATT and CDR2 SNEGSKA come from the germline V gene (reference sequence). The CDR3 has 13 residues. The V gene end was trimmed by 2 bases and the J gene end by 3 bases; junction bases not matched to a gene: 2. The CDR3 DNA reads TGCAGTGCTAGATATAGCGGGAAAGAGACCCAGTACTTC. Encoded protein: CSARYSGKETQYF.

This clonotype turned up a few times. V usage is TRBV5-1 and J usage is TRBJ2-3; D is undetermined. The ends were cut back, 0 bases at V and 4 bases at J, with 9 bases in the middle. The V gene's germline CDR1 is SGHRS and CDR2 YFSETQ. The CDR3 totals 14 residues. Here the CDR3 DNA reads TGCGCCAGCAGCTTGGCCCAGAGGTCAGATACGCAGTATTTT. Translating it yields CASSLAQRSDTQYF. The full variable domain, rest sourced from reference TRBV5-1 and TRBJ2-3, is KAGVTQTPRYLIKTRGQQVTLSCSPISGHRSVSWYQQTPGQGLQFLFEYFSETQRNKGNFPGRFSGRQFSNSRSEMNVSTLELGDSALYLCASSLAQRSDTQYFGPGTRLTVL.

A few counts support this clonotype. The chain uses TRBV29-1 and TRBJ1-2, with 10 bases fitting TRBD1. Germline CDR1 is SQVTM and CDR2 is ANQGSEA. This CDR3 is built from 14 residues. The J segment lost 4 bases and the V segment lost 3 bases, leaving 5 bases of the junction unmatched. CDR3 region: CSVETGGFAYGYTF. In DNA, the CDR3 is TGCAGCGTTGAGACAGGGGGCTTTGCCTATGGCTACACCTTC. The full variable domain, completed using reference TRBV29-1 and TRBJ1-2, is SAVISQKPSRDICQRGTSLTIQCQVDSQVTMMFWYRQQPGQSLTLIATANQGSEATYESGFVIDKFPISRPNLTFSTLTVSNMSPEDSSIYLCSVETGGFAYGYTFGSGTRLTVV.

This clonotype was counted only a few times. The chain is built from TRBV6-2 or TRBV6-3 and TRBJ1-4, with D possibly being TRBD1 (5 bases). Trimming stripped 7 bases from V and 8 bases from J, with 20 bases between. Germline CDR1 MNHEY, CDR2 SVGEGT. This CDR3 is 15 amino acids long. CDR3 residues: CASTPTGRGVEKLFF. The CDR3 DNA follows: TGTGCCAGCACCCCCACCGGGAGGGGTGTGGAAAAACTGTTTTTT.

Only a few counts were recorded for this clonotype. V is TRBV3-1 and J is TRBJ1-1; D is possibly TRBD1 (5 bases). The CDR3 has 14 residues. Germline values: CDR1 LGHDT, CDR2 YNNKEL (reference sequence). The V end was cut by 1 base, the J end by 8 bases, with 14 bases between. The CDR3 region is CASSQGGRIGEAFF. The CDR3, as DNA: TGTGCCAGCAGCCAAGGGGGCAGGATAGGAGAAGCTTTCTTT.

The chain carries TRBV28 and TRBJ2-1; 12 bases agree with TRBD2. The CDR3 is 20 residues long. Per the germline V gene, CDR1 is MDHEN and CDR2 is SYDVKM. Trimming removed 4 bases from V and 0 bases from J; junction bases left unmatched: 13. The CDR3 bases are TGTGCCAGCAGTTGGGGAGGACTAGCGGGGTTAAGCAGCTCCTACAATGAGCAGTTCTTC. It translates to CASSWGGLAGLSSSYNEQFF.

The chain links TRBV2 to TRBJ1-5; TRBD1 is a possible D gene (6 bases). The CDR3 length is 13 residues. Germline CDR1 SNHLY, CDR2 FYNNEI. The V end lost 10 bases, the J end lost 0 bases, and 10 bases lay between the germline ends. CDR3 region: CATRTDSNQPQHF. In DNA, the CDR3 is TGTGCCACACGGACAGATAGCAATCAGCCCCAGCATTTT.

J is TRBJ1-4 and V is TRBV6-1; no clear D. V gave up 7 bases and J gave up 0 bases, with 24 bases separating them. This CDR3 is built from 19 residues. Germline V gene sequence: CDR1 MNHNS, CDR2 SASEGT. The CDR3 region has the DNA TGTGCCAGCACCAACAAATCGAAGTGGGGTATTGCAACTAATGAAAAACTGTTTTTT. This codes for CASTNKSKWGIATNEKLFF.

The chain carries TRBV5-1 and TRBJ1-4, with D hard to call. This CDR3 spans 15 amino acids. Between the trimmed V and J ends, which lost 1 base and 0 bases, there was a span of 7 bases. Germline values: CDR1 SGHRS, CDR2 YFSETQ. CDR3 sequence: CASSLTATTNEKLFF. The CDR3 DNA is TGCGCCAGCAGCTTGACAGCCACAACTAATGAAAAACTGTTTTTT.

This clonotype was recorded a few times. The chain recombines TRBV25-1 with TRBJ2-1; 9 nucleotides align to TRBD1. The CDR3 has 16 residues. Germline CDR1 reads MGHDK; CDR2 reads SYGVNS. V lost 3 bases to trimming and J lost 2 bases; unmatched junction nucleotides: 5. The CDR3 coding sequence is TGTGCCAGCAGTGAGTGGACAGGGGCTCCCTACAATGAGCAGTTCTTC. The encoded protein is CASSEWTGAPYNEQFF. Full variable domain (remainder filled in from reference TRBV25-1 and TRBJ2-1): EADIYQTPRYLVIGTGKKITLECSQTMGHDKMYWYQQDPGMELHLIHYSYGVNSTEKGDLSSESTVSRIRTEHFPLTLESARPSHTSQYLCASSEWTGAPYNEQFFGPGTRLTVL.

The table lists this clonotype with a few counts. The chain couples TRBV6-6 to TRBJ2-5; 11 positions agree with TRBD2. The J call may be in error: the DNA end matches TRBJ2-7 better. The CDR3 sequence is 16 residues long. The germline gives CDR1 MNHNY, CDR2 SVGAGI (reference sequence). Here the CDR3 DNA reads TGTGCCAGCAGTTACGCCGGGACTAGCGGTTCCTACGAGCAGTACGTC. Its protein is CASSYAGTSGSYEQYV.

The V gene is TRBV6-7, the J gene TRBJ1-6; TRBD1 matches at 7 bases. TRBV6-7 is filed as an ORF, its function uncertain. Germline trimming cut 0 bases from V and 7 bases from J; bases unmatched to any gene: 0. The CDR3 has 14 amino acids. The CDR3 here is CASSYSDRNSPLHF. The CDR3 DNA sequence: TGTGCCAGCAGTTACTCGGACAGGAATTCACCCCTCCACTTT.

Turning to this clonotype: Since a much larger clone is just one base distant, this may be a read error. The genes are TRBV7-2 and TRBJ2-1, with D perhaps TRBD1 (6 bases). Germline V gene data show CDR1 as SGHTA and CDR2 as FQGNSA. This CDR3 comprises 13 residues. The CDR3 region has the DNA TGTGCCAGCAGTCACGACAGGTACAATGAGCAGTCCTTC. It translates to CASSHDRYNEQSF.